A selection of T cell receptor beta chains follows, all from one sample in a study of radiation and T cells in renal cell carcinoma. This table comes from immunoSEQ multiplex PCR, and its TCRdb copy is limited to in-frame clones, with some not included. The repertoire holds 100,000 to 150,000 clones, roughly 80% seen once, with 2.5% to 3.5% in the top ten. The material was blood, obtained from a patient whose treatment included radiotherapy and nephrectomy. The receptors come from a woman aged 55-70 years with renal cell carcinoma. Each CDR3 is given with its conserved first and last residue.

cdr3_aa	j_call	v_call
CASSDGGGGQPQHF	TRBJ1-5	TRBV2
CASSPGTEPEQYF	TRBJ2-7	TRBV5-1
CASSLGLANSGNTIYF	TRBJ1-3	TRBV2
CASSTLDSNQPQHF	TRBJ1-5	TRBV6-1
CSVGSGVRNQPQHF	TRBJ1-5	TRBV29-1
CASSRYGTGDYEQYF	TRBJ2-7	TRBV4-1
CAPPGTVPSTDTQYF	TRBJ2-3	TRBV10-3
CASRLDRGNTEAFF	TRBJ1-1	TRBV7-2
CASTLNGRRTQYF	TRBJ2-3	TRBV5-8
CASSPSGSTDTQYF	TRBJ2-3	TRBV9
CASSVAGTLNYGYTF	TRBJ1-2	TRBV19
CSVDFREGLYNEQFF	TRBJ2-1	TRBV29-1
CASSSGLAGPTGELFF	TRBJ2-2	TRBV13
CSVDMAGRETQYF	TRBJ2-5	TRBV29-1
CASSLGGNTEAFF	TRBJ1-1	TRBV27
CASSLGTGGHEQYF	TRBJ2-7	TRBV7-6
CASSLTGGASLEAFF	TRBJ1-1	TRBV7-6